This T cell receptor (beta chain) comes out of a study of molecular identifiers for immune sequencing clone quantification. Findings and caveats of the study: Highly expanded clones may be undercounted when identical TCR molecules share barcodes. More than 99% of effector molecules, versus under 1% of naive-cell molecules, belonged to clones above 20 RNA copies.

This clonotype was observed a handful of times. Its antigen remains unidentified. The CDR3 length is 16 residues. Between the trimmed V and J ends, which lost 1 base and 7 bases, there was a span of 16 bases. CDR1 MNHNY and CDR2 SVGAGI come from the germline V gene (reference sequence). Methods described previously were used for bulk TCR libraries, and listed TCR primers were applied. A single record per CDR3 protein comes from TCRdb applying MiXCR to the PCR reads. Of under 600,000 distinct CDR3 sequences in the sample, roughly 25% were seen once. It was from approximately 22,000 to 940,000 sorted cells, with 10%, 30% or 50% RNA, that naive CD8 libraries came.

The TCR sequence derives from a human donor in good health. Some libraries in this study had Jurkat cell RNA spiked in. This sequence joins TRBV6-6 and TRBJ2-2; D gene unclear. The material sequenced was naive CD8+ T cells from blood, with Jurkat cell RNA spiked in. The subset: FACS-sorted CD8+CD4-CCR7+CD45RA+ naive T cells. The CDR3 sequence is CASSYLAPSSGGELFF. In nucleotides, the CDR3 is TGTGCCAGCAGTTACTTGGCCCCGAGTAGTGGCGGGGAGCTGTTTTTT.